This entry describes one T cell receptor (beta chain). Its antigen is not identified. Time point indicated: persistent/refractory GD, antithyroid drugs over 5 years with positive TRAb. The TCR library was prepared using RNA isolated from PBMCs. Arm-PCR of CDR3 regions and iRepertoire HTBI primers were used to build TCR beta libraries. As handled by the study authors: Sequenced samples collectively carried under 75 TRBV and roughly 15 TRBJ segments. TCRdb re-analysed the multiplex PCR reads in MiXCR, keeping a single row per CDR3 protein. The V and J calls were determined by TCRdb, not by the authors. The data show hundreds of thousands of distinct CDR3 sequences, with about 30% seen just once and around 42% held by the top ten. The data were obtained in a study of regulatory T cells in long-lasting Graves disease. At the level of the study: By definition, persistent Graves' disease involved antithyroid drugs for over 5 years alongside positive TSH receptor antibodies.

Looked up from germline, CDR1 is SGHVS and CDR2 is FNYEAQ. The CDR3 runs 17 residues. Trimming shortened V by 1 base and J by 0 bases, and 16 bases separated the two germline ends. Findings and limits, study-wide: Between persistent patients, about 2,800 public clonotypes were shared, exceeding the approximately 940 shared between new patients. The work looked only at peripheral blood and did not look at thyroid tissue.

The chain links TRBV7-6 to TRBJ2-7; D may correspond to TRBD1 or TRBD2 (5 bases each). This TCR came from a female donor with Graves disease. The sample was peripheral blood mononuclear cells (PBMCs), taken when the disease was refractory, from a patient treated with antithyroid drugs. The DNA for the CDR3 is TGTGCCAGCAGCTTAGGAGATCGGGGCAGGAGCTCCTACGAGCAGTACTTC. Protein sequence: CASSLGDRGRSSYEQYF.